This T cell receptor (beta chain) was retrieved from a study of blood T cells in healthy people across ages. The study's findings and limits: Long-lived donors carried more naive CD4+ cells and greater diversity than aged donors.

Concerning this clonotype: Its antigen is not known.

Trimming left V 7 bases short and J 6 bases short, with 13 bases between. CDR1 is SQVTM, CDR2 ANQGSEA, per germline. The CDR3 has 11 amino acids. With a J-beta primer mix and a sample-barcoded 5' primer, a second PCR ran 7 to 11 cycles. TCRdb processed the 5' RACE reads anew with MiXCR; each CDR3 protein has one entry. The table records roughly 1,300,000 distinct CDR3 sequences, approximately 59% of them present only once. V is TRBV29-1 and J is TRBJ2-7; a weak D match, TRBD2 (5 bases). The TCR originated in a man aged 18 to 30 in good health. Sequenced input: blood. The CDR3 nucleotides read TGCAGCGCCTATCAGGACTCCGAGCAGTACTTC. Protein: CSAYQDSEQYF.